These T cell receptor beta chains were read from a single sample in a study of cytomegalovirus exposure and HLA in healthy donors. The table came from immunoSEQ multiplex PCR; TCRdb's copy has only in-frame clones and leaves some out. The repertoire holds about 170,000 clones, with about nine tenths as singletons. Input material: PBMCs. These receptors all come from a man aged 18-30 years in good health and CMV-seropositive. CDR3s include the opening cysteine and the closing phenylalanine or tryptophan. The order of the fields is clone size, V gene, J gene, D gene, CDR3 DNA, CDR3 protein. D genes are given only for firm matches. Clone sizes are given selectively: once, few, many, or a class where the clone is expanded.

>.|TRBV23-1|TRBJ2-5|.
TGCGCCAGCAGTCAATCAGTAATACTCCAAGAGACCCAGTACTTC
CASSQSVILQETQYF
>.|TRBV6-5|TRBJ2-2|.
TGTGCCAGCAGTTACGGGGACACGGCGCTTACCGGGGAGCTGTTTTTT
CASSYGDTALTGELFF
>.|TRBV30|TRBJ2-3|.
TGTGCCTGGAGTAGGAGCGAGGGGGGCACAGATACGCAGTATTTT
CAWSRSEGGTDTQYF
>.|TRBV6-5|TRBJ2-7|TRBD2
TGTGCCAGCAGTTACTCGATTAGCGGGAGTTACGAGCAGTACTTC
CASSYSISGSYEQYF
>.|TRBV11-3|TRBJ2-7|TRBD2
TGTGCCAGCAGCTCGACTAGCGGGAGCTCCTACGAGCAGTACTTC
CASSSTSGSSYEQYF
>.|TRBV9|TRBJ1-2|TRBD1
TGTGCCAGCAGCGTATCCGGGACAGGGGGCCCCTATGGCTACACCTTC
CASSVSGTGGPYGYTF
>.|TRBV6-1|TRBJ1-5|.
TGTGCCAGCAGTGAGGGAGGGAATCAGCCCCAGCATTTT
CASSEGGNQPQHF
>once|TRBV4-1|TRBJ2-7|.
TGCGCCAGCAGCCAAGGTCCCAGTCGTTCCTACGAGCAGTACTTC
CASSQGPSRSYEQYF
>.|TRBV27|TRBJ2-7|.
TGTGCCAGCAGTACGTTGACAGCTACCTACGAGCAGTACTTC
CASSTLTATYEQYF
>.|TRBV6-6|TRBJ2-1|.
TGTGCCAGCAGAGATACTAGTTCTTGGTACAATGAGCAGTTCTTC
CASRDTSSWYNEQFF